This T cell receptor (beta chain) was identified in a study of human T cells and chemical hapten exposure. Study-wide background: The variation in per-sample TCR yields arose mainly from small differences in pooled library volumes.

J was trimmed by 6 bases and V by 5 bases; bases with no gene match: 5. The germline V gene has CDR1 DFQATT and CDR2 SNEGSKA (reference sequence). The CDR3 covers 14 residues. Researchers extracted total RNA from unfractionated whole blood. The study used a library that attached unique molecular identifiers to individual cDNA molecules. In the original workflow: With a range of about 20,000 to 700,000, the median per sample was roughly 95,000 TCRs. TCRdb processed the 5' RACE reads anew with MiXCR; each CDR3 protein has one entry. V and J calls and clone size were set by TCRdb, not the authors. The profile shows 130,000 or so distinct CDR3 sequences, 3.5% to 5% of them singletons. The study's findings and limits: After DPC sensitization, TCRs above 1 in 1000 frequency showed no change.

This clonotype appeared many times. Its antigen is not known. This sequence originates from a female donor in good health. The rearrangement uses TRBV20-1 and TRBJ2-1; TRBD2 aligns across 12 bases. The CDR3 nucleotides read TGCAGTGCTCCGACTAGCGGGGGAATCAATGAGCAGTTCTTC. Encoded protein: CSAPTSGGINEQFF.